The clone carrying this T cell receptor beta chain was detected only once. Sequenced by immunoSEQ multiplex PCR; TCRdb stores in-frame clones only, minus some. The sample consists of more than 95,000 clones, around nine tenths of them appearing once. The sample comes from a study of T cell responses to AZD1222 COVID-19 vaccine. Trimming removed 4 bases at V and 10 bases at J, with 11 bases between. The CDR3 is made up of 13 amino acids. Looked up from germline, CDR1 is LNHDA and CDR2 is SQIVND (reference sequence). The receptor was derived from an adult in good health. The V and J genes are TRBV19 and TRBJ1-6, with no clear D. The starting material was peripheral blood, obtained on day 0 of AZD1222 vaccination. This CDR3 reads CASSTSMESPLHF. The CDR3 DNA reads as TGTGCCAGTAGTACCTCCATGGAATCACCCCTCCACTTT.